What follows describes a single TCR beta chain. This specimen comes from a study of T cell changes during pregnancy in multiple sclerosis. TCRdb's copy holds only in-frame clones and misses some; the assay was immunoSEQ multiplex PCR. The profile covers 90,000 to 95,000 clones, with roughly 93% appearing a single time and around 4.5% taken by the ten largest. Trimming removed 4 bases at V and 0 bases at J, with 14 bases between. The CDR3 runs 16 residues. Per germline, CDR1 MGHRA and CDR2 YSYEKL. This TCR came from a female donor with multiple sclerosis, enrolled in a pregnancy study. The J gene is TRBJ2-3, the V gene TRBV4-1; possibly TRBD2 for D (7 bases). Specimen: peripheral blood, collected in the first trimester of pregnancy. The CDR3 region has the DNA TGCGCCAGCAGCCCCTCCCGGGGGGCGAGCACAGATACGCAGTATTTT. It codes for CASSPSRGASTDTQYF.